The rows below give T cell receptor beta chains drawn from one sample of a study of cytomegalovirus exposure and HLA in healthy donors. Clones were read by immunoSEQ multiplex PCR, and TCRdb kept only the in-frame ones, dropping some. The sample yields over 200,000 clones, 70% to 90% seen once. The sample comprised PBMCs. Every receptor here comes from a woman aged 18-30 years in good health and CMV-seronegative. The CDR3 runs from the conserved cysteine through the conserved F or W. D genes are given only for firm matches. Rows give clone size only sometimes, using once, few, many, or a class for an expanded clone.

j_gene	d_gene	v_gene	abundance	CDR3aa	CDR3nt
TRBJ1-5	-	TRBV28	-	CASTTVVLNQPQHF	TGTGCCAGCACTACAGTTGTTCTCAATCAGCCCCAGCATTTT
TRBJ2-2	TRBD1	TRBV27	-	CASSSDRAATGELFF	TGTGCCAGCAGTTCGGACAGGGCGGCCACCGGGGAGCTGTTTTTT
TRBJ2-5	TRBD1	TRBV6-5	few	CASSYSIGTGGETQYF	TGTGCCAGCAGTTACTCGATCGGGACAGGGGGGGAGACCCAGTACTTC
TRBJ2-7	TRBD1	TRBV27	-	CASSFPGTGVYEQYF	TGTGCCAGCAGTTTCCCCGGGACAGGGGTCTACGAGCAGTACTTC
TRBJ2-4	TRBD2	TRBV19	-	CASSIGGLAGGWVKNIQYF	TGTGCCAGTAGTATTGGGGGACTAGCGGGAGGTTGGGTCAAAAACATTCAGTACTTC
TRBJ2-1	-	TRBV4-2	-	CASSQDTSYNEQFF	TGTGCCAGCAGCCAAGACACGAGCTACAATGAGCAGTTCTTC
TRBJ2-3	-	TRBV6-1	-	CASRRDLGRDTQYF	TGTGCCAGCAGGAGGGACTTGGGGAGGGATACGCAGTATTTT
TRBJ2-3	TRBD1	TRBV5-1	once	CASSNRDRGADTQYF	TGCGCCAGCAGCAACCGGGACAGGGGGGCAGATACGCAGTATTTT
TRBJ2-1	TRBD2	TRBV28	-	CATGTSYPGRNEQFF	TGTGCCACCGGGACTAGCTATCCAGGGCGCAATGAGCAGTTCTTC
TRBJ2-1	-	TRBV4-3	-	CASSLAGRYNEQFF	TGCGCCAGCAGCTTGGCGGGGCGATACAATGAGCAGTTCTTC
TRBJ1-2	TRBD1	TRBV5-6	-	CASSLTGVNYGYTF	TGTGCCAGCAGCTTGACAGGGGTTAACTATGGCTACACCTTC
TRBJ1-4	-	TRBV15	few	CATSRDGGAREKLFF	TGTGCCACCAGCAGAGATGGGGGGGCCCGGGAAAAACTGTTTTTT
TRBJ1-5	-	TRBV27	-	CASSLSYNQPQHF	TGTGCCAGCAGTTTATCCTACAATCAGCCCCAGCATTTT
TRBJ2-7	-	TRBV5-6	-	CASSGESVPYEQYF	TGTGCCAGCAGCGGGGAGTCGGTCCCCTACGAGCAGTACTTC
TRBJ1-2	TRBD1	TRBV6-5	-	CASRGGGGFNYGYTF	TGTGCCAGCAGGGGAGGAGGGGGCTTTAACTATGGCTACACCTTC
TRBJ2-1	TRBD2	TRBV29-1	once	CSVERLAGIIQFF	TGCAGCGTAGAGCGACTAGCGGGAATAATCCAGTTCTTC